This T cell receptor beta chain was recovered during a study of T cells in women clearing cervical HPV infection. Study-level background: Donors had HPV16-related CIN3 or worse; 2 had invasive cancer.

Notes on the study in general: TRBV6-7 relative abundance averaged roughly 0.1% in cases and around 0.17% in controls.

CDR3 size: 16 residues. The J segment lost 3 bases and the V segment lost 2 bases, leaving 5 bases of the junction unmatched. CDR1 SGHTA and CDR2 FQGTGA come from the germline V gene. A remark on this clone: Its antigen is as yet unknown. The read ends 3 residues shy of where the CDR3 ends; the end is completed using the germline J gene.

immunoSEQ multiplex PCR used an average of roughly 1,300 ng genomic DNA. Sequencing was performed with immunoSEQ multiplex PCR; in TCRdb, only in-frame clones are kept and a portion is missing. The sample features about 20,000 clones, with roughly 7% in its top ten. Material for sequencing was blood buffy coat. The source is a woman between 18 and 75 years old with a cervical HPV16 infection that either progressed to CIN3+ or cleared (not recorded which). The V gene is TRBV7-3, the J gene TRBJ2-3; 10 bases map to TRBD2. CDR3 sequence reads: CASSLLAGEKTDTQYF. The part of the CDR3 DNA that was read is TGTGCCAGCAGCTTACTAGCGGGAGAGAAGACAGATACG.